One and the same sample provided the 9 T cell receptor beta chains below, sequenced in a study of blood T cell repertoires in COVID-19. Assay: immunoSEQ multiplex PCR; the TCRdb copy retains only in-frame clones and omits some. The table records about 250,000 clones, approximately 85% of them present only once. The source material was peripheral blood. These receptors were taken from a man between 50 and 59 years old with active or convalescent COVID-19.

This chain links TRBV12-3 or TRBV12-4 with TRBJ2-7, with TRBD1 identical over 7 bases. The V and J ends lost 3 bases and 2 bases, in that order; junction bases with no gene match: 1. The CDR3 sequence is 13 residues long. In nucleotides, the CDR3 is TGTGCCAGCAGTTTGCAGGGGGCCTACGAGCAGTACTTC. It translates to CASSLQGAYEQYF.

V and J are TRBV18 and TRBJ2-4; 15 bases are shared with TRBD2. The CDR3 spans 16 residues. V lost 4 bases, J lost 7 bases, and 5 bases stayed unmatched. Germline V lookup: CDR1 KGHSH, CDR2 LQKENI. Here the CDR3 DNA reads TGTGCCAGCTCACAGGGACTAGCGGGAGGAGGGAACATTCAGTACTTC. Amino acids: CASSQGLAGGGNIQYF.

V usage is TRBV19 and J usage is TRBJ2-5; TRBD2 is a possible D gene (5 bases). Germline CDR1 LNHDA, CDR2 SQIVND (reference sequence). V shed 3 bases and J shed 1 base, with 12 bases lying between them. The CDR3 sequence is 15 residues long. CDR3 sequence: CASSILGSPQETQYF. The DNA for the CDR3 is TGTGCCAGTAGTATTCTTGGGAGCCCCCAAGAGACCCAGTACTTC.

The rearrangement joins TRBV27 to TRBJ2-7, with 7 bases lining up with TRBD1. CDR1 MNHEY and CDR2 SMNVEV come from the germline V gene (reference sequence). Losses at the gene ends were 5 bases for V and 5 bases for J; bases not matched to a gene: 9. The CDR3 contains 14 residues. CDR3 in DNA: TGTGCCAGCAGTCTTGAGACAGGGTGGAACGAGCAGTACTTC. Encoded protein: CASSLETGWNEQYF.

V and J are TRBV7-2 and TRBJ2-2; D unresolved. V shed 4 bases and J shed 0 bases, with 3 bases lying between them. The CDR3 runs 13 residues. Looked up from germline, CDR1 is SGHTA and CDR2 is FQGNSA. Written as DNA, the CDR3 is TGTGCCAGCAGCTCCGCGAACACCGGGGAGCTGTTTTTT. Protein: CASSSANTGELFF.

This clone has a handful of counts. V and J are TRBV19 and TRBJ1-2; TRBD1 matches 10 bases. Germline lookup yields CDR1 LNHDA and CDR2 SQIVND (reference sequence). This CDR3 region has 14 residues. Trimming removed 5 bases from V and 4 bases from J; junction bases left unmatched: 4. The CDR3 DNA reads TGTGCCAGTAGTGCGGACAGGGGGACCTATGGCTACACCTTC. Translated: CASSADRGTYGYTF.

The chain uses TRBV21-1 and TRBJ1-5; TRBD1 was called by the table and not checked on the DNA. TRBV21-1 represents a pseudogene. CDR3 length: 16 amino acids. This chain's CDR3 is CASSKSGTGSDQPQHF. DNA for the CDR3: TGTGCCAGCAGCAAAAGTGGTACAGGCTCTGATCAGCCCCAGCATTTT.

This chain links TRBV6-5 with TRBJ2-5; tentative D call: TRBD1 (6 bases). This CDR3 comprises 15 residues. Trimming pared 6 bases from V and 7 bases from J, leaving 21 bases between. Germline CDR1 and CDR2: MNHEY and SVGAGI. CDR3 amino acids: CASRDGQPARGTQYF. CDR3 bases: TGTGCCAGCAGGGACGGACAGCCAGCAAGGGGGACCCAGTACTTC.

The rearrangement joins TRBV7-6 to TRBJ2-1; 9 nucleotides agree with TRBD2. Per the germline V gene, CDR1 is SGHVS and CDR2 is FNYEAQ. The CDR3 has 19 amino acids. The V and J ends lost 3 bases and 5 bases, in that order; junction bases with no gene match: 17. Here the CDR3 DNA reads TGTGCCAGCAGCTTCCCGACCCCCTTAGCGGGAGCCCGTCACAATGAGCAGTTCTTC. Its protein is CASSFPTPLAGARHNEQFF. Together with reference TRBV7-6 and TRBJ2-1, the CDR3 gives the full variable domain: GAGVSQSPRYKVTKRGQDVALRCDPISGHVSLYWYRQALGQGPEFLTYFNYEAQQDKSGLPNDRFSAERPEGSISTLTIQRTEQRDSAMYRCASSFPTPLAGARHNEQFFGPGTRLTVL.